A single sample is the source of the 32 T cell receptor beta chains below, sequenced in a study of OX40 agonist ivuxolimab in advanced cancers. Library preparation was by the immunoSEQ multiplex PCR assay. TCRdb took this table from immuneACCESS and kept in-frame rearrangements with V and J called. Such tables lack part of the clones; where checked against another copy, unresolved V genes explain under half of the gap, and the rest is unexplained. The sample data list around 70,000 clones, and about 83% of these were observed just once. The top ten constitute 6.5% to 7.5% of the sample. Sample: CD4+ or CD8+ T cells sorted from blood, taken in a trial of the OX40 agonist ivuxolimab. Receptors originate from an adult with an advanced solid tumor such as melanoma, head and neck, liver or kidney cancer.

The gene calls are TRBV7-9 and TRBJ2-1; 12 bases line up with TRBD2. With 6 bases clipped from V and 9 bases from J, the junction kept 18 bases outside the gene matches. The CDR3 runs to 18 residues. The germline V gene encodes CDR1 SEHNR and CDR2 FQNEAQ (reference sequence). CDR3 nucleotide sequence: TGTGCCAGCAGTCTCCCTCCCCGACTAGCGGGAGTAAGAAGTGAGCAGTTCTTC. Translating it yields CASSLPPRLAGVRSEQFF.

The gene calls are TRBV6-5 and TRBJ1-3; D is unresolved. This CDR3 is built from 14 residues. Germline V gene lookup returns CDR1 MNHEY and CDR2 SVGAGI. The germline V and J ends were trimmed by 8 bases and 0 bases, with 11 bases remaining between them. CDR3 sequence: CASAGEGSGNTIYF. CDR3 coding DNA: TGTGCCAGCGCAGGTGAAGGCTCTGGAAACACCATATATTTT.

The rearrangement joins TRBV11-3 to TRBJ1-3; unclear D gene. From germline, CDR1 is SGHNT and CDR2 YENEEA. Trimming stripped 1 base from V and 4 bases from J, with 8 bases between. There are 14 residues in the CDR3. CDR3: CASSLGVSGNTIYF. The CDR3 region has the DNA TGTGCCAGCAGCTTAGGGGTATCCGGAAACACCATATATTTT. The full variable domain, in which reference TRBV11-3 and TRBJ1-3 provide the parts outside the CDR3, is EAGVVQSPRYKIIEKKQPVAFWCNPISGHNTLYWYLQNLGQGPELLIRYENEEAVDDSQLPKDRFSAERLKGVDSTLKIQPAELGDSAVYLCASSLGVSGNTIYFGEGSWLTVV.

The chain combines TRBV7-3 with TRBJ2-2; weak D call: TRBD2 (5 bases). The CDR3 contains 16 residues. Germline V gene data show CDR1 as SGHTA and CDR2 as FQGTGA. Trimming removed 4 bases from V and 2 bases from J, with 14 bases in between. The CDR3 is CASSYNQAGNTGELFF. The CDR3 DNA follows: TGTGCCAGCAGCTATAATCAGGCGGGCAACACCGGGGAGCTGTTTTTT.

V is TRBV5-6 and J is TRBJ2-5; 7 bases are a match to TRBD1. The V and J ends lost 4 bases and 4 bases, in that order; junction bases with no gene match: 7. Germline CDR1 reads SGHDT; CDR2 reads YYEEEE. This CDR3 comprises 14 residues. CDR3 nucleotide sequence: TGTGCCAGCAGCAACACAGGGGTTCGAGAGACCCAGTACTTC. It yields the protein CASSNTGVRETQYF.

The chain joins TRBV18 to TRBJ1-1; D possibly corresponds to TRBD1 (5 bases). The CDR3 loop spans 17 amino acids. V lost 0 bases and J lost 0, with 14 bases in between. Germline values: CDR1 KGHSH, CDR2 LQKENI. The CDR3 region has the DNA TGTGCCAGCTCACCACCCCGGGGGGGGACCATGAACACTGAAGCTTTCTTT. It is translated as CASSPPRGGTMNTEAFF.

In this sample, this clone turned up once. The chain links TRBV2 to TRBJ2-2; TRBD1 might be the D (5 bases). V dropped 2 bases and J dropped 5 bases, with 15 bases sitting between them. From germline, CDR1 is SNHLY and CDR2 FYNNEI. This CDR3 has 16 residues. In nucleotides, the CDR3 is TGTGCCAGCAGTGAAAGGGGTCTGGGCTTAACCGGGGAGCTGTTTTTT. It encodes CASSERGLGLTGELFF. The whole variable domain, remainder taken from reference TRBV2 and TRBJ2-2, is EPEVTQTPSHQVTQMGQEVILRCVPISNHLYFYWYRQILGQKVEFLVSFYNNEISEKSEIFDDQFSVERPDGSNFTLKIRSTKLEDSAMYFCASSERGLGLTGELFFGEGSRLTVL.

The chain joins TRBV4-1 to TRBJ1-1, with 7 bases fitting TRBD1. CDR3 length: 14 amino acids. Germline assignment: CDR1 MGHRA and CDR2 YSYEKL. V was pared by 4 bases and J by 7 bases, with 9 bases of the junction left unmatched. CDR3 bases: TGCGCCAGCAGCCGAGAGACAGGGTATGGTGAAGCTTTCTTT. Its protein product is CASSRETGYGEAFF.

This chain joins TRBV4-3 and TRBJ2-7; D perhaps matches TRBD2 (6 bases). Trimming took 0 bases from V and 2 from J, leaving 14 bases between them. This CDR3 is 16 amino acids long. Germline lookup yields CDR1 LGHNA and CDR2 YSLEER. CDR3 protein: CASSQEGTGGTYEQYF. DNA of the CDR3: TGCGCCAGCAGCCAAGAGGGGACTGGAGGAACCTACGAGCAGTACTTC.

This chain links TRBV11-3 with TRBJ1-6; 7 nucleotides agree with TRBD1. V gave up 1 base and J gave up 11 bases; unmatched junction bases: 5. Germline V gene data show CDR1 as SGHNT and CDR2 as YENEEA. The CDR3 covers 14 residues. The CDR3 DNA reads TGTGCCAGCAGCTTAGTGTGGGACAGCGCACCCCTCCACTTT. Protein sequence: CASSLVWDSAPLHF.

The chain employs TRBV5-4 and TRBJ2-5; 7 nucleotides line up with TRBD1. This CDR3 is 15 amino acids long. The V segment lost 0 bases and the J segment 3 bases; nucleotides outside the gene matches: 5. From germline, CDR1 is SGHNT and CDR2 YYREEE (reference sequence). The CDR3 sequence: CASSLGRGQKETQYF. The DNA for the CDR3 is TGTGCCAGCAGCTTGGGACGGGGACAGAAAGAGACCCAGTACTTC.

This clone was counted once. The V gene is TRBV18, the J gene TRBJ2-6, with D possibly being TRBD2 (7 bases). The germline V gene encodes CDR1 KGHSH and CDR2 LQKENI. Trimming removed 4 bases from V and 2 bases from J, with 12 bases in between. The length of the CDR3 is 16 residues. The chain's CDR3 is CASSLRGGPGANVLTF. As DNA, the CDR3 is TGTGCCAGCTCACTAAGGGGGGGCCCTGGGGCCAACGTCCTGACTTTC.

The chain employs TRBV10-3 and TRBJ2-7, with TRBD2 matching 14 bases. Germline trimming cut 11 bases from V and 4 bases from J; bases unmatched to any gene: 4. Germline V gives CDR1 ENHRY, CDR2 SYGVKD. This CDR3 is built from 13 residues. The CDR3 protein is CAVGTSGSYEQYF. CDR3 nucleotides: TGTGCCGTCGGGACTAGCGGGAGTTACGAGCAGTACTTC.

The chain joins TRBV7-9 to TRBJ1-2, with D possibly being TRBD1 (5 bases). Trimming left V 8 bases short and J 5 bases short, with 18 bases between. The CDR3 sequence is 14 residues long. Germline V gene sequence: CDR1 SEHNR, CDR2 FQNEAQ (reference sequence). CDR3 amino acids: CASEPGGGKYGYTF. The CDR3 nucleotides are TGTGCCAGCGAACCCGGGGGGGGAAAATATGGCTACACCTTC.

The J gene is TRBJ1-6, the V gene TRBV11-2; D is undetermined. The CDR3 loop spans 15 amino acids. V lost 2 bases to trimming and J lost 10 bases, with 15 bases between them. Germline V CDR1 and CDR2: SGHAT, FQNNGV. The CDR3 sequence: CASSLSRAGGSPLHF. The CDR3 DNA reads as TGTGCCAGCAGCTTAAGTAGGGCAGGAGGCTCACCCCTCCACTTT.

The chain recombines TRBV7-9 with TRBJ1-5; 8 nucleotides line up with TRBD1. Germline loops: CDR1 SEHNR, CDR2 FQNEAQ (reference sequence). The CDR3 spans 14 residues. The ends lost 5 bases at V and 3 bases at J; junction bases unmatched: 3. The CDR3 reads CASSPGQDNQPQHF. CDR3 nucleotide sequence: TGTGCCAGCAGCCCGGGACAGGACAATCAGCCCCAGCATTTT.

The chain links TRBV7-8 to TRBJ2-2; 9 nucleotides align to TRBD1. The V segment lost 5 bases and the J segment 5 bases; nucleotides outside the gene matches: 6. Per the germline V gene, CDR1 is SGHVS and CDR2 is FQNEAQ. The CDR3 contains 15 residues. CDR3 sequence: CASSLRDRATGELFF. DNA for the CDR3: TGTGCCAGCAGCCTCAGGGACAGGGCGACCGGGGAGCTGTTTTTT.

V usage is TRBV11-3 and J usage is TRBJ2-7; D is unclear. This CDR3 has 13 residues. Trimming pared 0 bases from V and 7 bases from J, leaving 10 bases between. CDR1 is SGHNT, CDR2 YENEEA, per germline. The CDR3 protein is CASSLDPSLEQYF. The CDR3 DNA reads TGTGCCAGCAGCTTAGACCCCAGCCTGGAGCAGTACTTC. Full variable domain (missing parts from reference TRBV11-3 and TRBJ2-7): EAGVVQSPRYKIIEKKQPVAFWCNPISGHNTLYWYLQNLGQGPELLIRYENEEAVDDSQLPKDRFSAERLKGVDSTLKIQPAELGDSAVYLCASSLDPSLEQYFGPGTRLTVT.

The CDR3 here is CASSSSNEQFF. DNA of the CDR3: TGTGCCAGCAGTTCGTCGAATGAGCAGTTCTTC. This sequence joins TRBV6-5 and TRBJ2-1; no clear D gene. In germline, CDR1 is MNHEY, CDR2 SVGAGI. The V end lost 4 bases, the J end lost 7 bases, and 5 bases lay between the germline ends. CDR3 length: 11 amino acids.

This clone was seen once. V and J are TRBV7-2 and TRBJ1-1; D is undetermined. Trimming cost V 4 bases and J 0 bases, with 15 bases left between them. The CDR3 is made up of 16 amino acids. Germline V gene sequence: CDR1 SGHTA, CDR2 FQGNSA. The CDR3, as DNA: TGTGCCAGCAGCTCGAGGGAGGCGGGCATGAACACTGAAGCTTTCTTT. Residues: CASSSREAGMNTEAFF.

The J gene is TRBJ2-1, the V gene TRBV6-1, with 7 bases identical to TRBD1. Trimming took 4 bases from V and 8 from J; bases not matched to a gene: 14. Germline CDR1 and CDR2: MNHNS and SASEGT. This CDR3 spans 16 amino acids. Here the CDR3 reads CASSVSMTGQVYEQFF. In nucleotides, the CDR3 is TGTGCCAGCAGTGTTTCTATGACAGGGCAGGTCTATGAGCAGTTCTTC.

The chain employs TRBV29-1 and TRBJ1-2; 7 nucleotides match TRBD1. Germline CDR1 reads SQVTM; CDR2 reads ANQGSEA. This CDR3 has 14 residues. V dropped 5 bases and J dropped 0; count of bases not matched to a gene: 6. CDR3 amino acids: CSVPQDRSNYGYTF. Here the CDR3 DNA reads TGCAGCGTTCCCCAGGACAGGTCTAACTATGGCTACACCTTC.

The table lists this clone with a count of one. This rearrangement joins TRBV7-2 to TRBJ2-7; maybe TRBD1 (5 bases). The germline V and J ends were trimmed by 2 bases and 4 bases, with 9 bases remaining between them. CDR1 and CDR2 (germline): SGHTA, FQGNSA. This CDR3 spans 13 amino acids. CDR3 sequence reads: CASSLNGAYEQYF. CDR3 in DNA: TGTGCCAGCAGCTTAAATGGGGCATACGAGCAGTACTTC.

CDR3 in DNA: TGTGCCAGCAGCCAACCGCCTTCACCCCTCCACTTT. This translates into CASSQPPSPLHF. The rearrangement uses TRBV14 and TRBJ1-6, with no clear D. CDR3 length equals 12 residues. V lost 2 bases and J lost 9, with 5 bases in between. Looked up from germline, CDR1 is SGHDN and CDR2 is FVKESK.

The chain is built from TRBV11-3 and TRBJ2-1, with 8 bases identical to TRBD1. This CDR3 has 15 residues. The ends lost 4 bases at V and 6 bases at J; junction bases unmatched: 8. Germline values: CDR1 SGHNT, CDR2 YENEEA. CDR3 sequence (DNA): TGTGCCAGCAGCTCAAGGACAGGGCACGGCAATGAGCAGTTCTTC. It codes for CASSSRTGHGNEQFF.

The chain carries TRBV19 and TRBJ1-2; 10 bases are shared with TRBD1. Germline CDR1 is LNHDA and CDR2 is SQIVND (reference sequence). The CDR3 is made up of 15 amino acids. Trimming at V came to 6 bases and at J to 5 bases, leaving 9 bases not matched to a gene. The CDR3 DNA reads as TGTGCCAGTAGCCGAGACAGGGGGCTTGGGTATGGCTACACCTTC. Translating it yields CASSRDRGLGYGYTF.

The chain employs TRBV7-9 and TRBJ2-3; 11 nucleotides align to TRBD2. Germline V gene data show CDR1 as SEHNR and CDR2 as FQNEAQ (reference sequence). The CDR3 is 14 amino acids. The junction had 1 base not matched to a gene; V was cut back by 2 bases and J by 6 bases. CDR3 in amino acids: CASSLSSGGDTQYF. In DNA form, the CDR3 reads TGTGCCAGCAGCTTATCTAGCGGGGGGGATACGCAGTATTTT.

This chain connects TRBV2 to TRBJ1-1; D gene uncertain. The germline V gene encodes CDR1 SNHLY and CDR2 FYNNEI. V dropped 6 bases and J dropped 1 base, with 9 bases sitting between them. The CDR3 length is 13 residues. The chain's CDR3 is CASRFTPNTEAFF. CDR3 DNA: TGTGCCAGCAGGTTCACCCCGAACACTGAAGCTTTCTTT. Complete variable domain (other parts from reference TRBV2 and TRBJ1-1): EPEVTQTPSHQVTQMGQEVILRCVPISNHLYFYWYRQILGQKVEFLVSFYNNEISEKSEIFDDQFSVERPDGSNFTLKIRSTKLEDSAMYFCASRFTPNTEAFFGQGTRLTVV.

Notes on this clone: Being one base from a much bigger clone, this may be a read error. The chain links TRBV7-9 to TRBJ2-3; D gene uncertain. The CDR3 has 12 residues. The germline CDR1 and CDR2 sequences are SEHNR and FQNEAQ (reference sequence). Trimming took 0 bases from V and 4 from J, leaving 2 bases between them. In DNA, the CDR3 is TGTGCCAGCAGCTTAGCCTCAGATACGCAGTATTTT. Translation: CASSLASDTQYF.

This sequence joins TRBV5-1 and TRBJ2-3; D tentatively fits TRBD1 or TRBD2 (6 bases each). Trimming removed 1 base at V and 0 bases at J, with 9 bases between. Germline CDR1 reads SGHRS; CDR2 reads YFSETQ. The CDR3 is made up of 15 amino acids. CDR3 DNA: TGCGCCAGCAGCTTGAGGGGGGTTAGCACAGATACGCAGTATTTT. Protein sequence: CASSLRGVSTDTQYF.

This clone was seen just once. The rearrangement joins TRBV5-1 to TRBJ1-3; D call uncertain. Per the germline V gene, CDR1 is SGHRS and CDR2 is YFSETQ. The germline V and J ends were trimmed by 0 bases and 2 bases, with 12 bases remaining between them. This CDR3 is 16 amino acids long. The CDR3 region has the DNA TGCGCCAGCAGCTTGGCGCCCGGGCCAGCTGGAAACACCATATATTTT. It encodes CASSLAPGPAGNTIYF.

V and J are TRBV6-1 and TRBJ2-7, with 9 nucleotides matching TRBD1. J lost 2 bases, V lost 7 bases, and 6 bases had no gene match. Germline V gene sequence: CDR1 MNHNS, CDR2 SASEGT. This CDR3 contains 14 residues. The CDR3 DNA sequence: TGTGCCAGCACTCCGGGACAGGGAACCTACGAGCAGTACTTC. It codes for CASTPGQGTYEQYF.